Below are 10 T cell receptor beta chains sequenced from a single sample in a study of blood T cells in healthy people across ages. Combining a sample-barcoded 5' primer with a J-beta primer mix, a second PCR ran for roughly 7 to 11 cycles. One entry per CDR3 protein, called by TCRdb with MiXCR from the 5' RACE reads. The sample lists hundreds of thousands of distinct CDR3 sequences; around 42% were seen once. The specimen sequenced was blood. Every receptor here comes from a man in his fifties or sixties in good health.

The gene calls are TRBV2 and TRBJ2-5; maybe TRBD1 (9 bases). Germline CDR1 SNHLY, CDR2 FYNNEI. With 4 bases removed from V and 11 bases from J, the gap between germline ends came to 29 bases. The CDR3 length is 17 residues. The CDR3: CASSATIAGQGSRVQYF. The DNA for the CDR3 is TGTGCCAGCAGTGCCACCATAGCGGGACAGGGAAGTAGGGTGCAGTACTTC.

The chain is built from TRBV12-3 or TRBV12-4 and TRBJ2-5; 12 positions agree with TRBD2. J lost 11 bases, V lost 6 bases, and 10 bases had no gene match. The CDR3 is 14 amino acids. CDR3 region: CASRSSGGGNEQYF. The CDR3, as DNA: TGTGCCAGCAGATCTAGCGGGGGGGGTAATGAGCAGTACTTC.

The J gene is TRBJ2-1, the V gene TRBV15, with 8 positions matching TRBD1. Germline V gives CDR1 LNHNV, CDR2 YYDKDF (reference sequence). Losses at the gene ends were 1 base for V and 5 bases for J; bases not matched to a gene: 4. CDR3 length equals 15 residues. DNA for the CDR3: TGTGCCACCAGCAGAGTTCTGGACAGGGACAATGAGCAGTTCTTC. Amino acid sequence: CATSRVLDRDNEQFF. The full variable domain, in which reference TRBV15 and TRBJ2-1 provide the parts outside the CDR3, is DAMVIQNPRYQVTQFGKPVTLSCSQTLNHNVMYWYQQKSSQAPKLLFHYYDKDFNNEADTPDNFQSRRPNTSFCFLDIRSPGLGDTAMYLCATSRVLDRDNEQFFGPGTRLTVL.

This clonotype has ten or more counts. The rearrangement uses TRBV20-1 and TRBJ2-3, with D tentatively TRBD2 (5 bases). V shed 6 bases and J shed 5 bases, with 9 bases lying between them. Germline CDR1 is DFQATT and CDR2 is SNEGSKA (reference sequence). The CDR3 is 11 residues long. This chain's CDR3 is CSAKRVDTQYF. CDR3 coding DNA: TGCAGTGCGAAGAGGGTAGATACGCAGTATTTT.

The rearrangement uses TRBV4-3 and TRBJ2-7; 8 nucleotides agree with TRBD1. Germline loops: CDR1 LGHNA, CDR2 YSLEER. This CDR3 region has 16 residues. V lost 0 bases and J lost 3; bases outside the gene matches: 7. CDR3 protein: CASSQEAQGAIYEQYF. The CDR3 DNA sequence: TGCGCCAGCAGCCAAGAGGCCCAGGGGGCTATCTACGAGCAGTACTTC.

The chain uses TRBV5-4 and TRBJ2-5, with D unclear. Trimming took 4 bases from V and 1 from J, leaving 8 bases between them. CDR3 length: 13 residues. Looked up from germline, CDR1 is SGHNT and CDR2 is YYREEE (reference sequence). The CDR3: CASSRPTQETQYF. CDR3 DNA sequence: TGTGCCAGCAGCCGACCGACCCAAGAGACCCAGTACTTC. Variable domain in full (rest from reference TRBV5-4 and TRBJ2-5): ETGVTQSPTHLIKTRGQQVTLRCSSQSGHNTVSWYQQALGQGPQFIFQYYREEENGRGNFPPRFSGLQFPNYSSELNVNALELDDSALYLCASSRPTQETQYFGPGTRLLVL.

Concerning this clonotype: Being one base from a much bigger clone, this may be a read error. The chain uses TRBV7-2 and TRBJ2-1; 10 bases are a match to TRBD2. The V and J ends lost 5 bases and 13 bases, in that order; junction bases with no gene match: 14. The CDR3 is 15 amino acids. The germline V gene has CDR1 SGHTA and CDR2 FQGNSA. The CDR3 DNA sequence: TGTGCCAGCAGCGAAAGACTAGCGGGCACGAGGACCCAGTTCTTC. Protein product: CASSERLAGTRTQFF.

The chain combines TRBV7-2 with TRBJ1-5; the match to TRBD1 covers 12 bases. V dropped 5 bases and J dropped 8; count of bases not matched to a gene: 13. The germline gives CDR1 SGHTA, CDR2 FQGNSA. CDR3 length: 17 residues. The CDR3 bases are TGTGCCAGCAGCCCAGTGGGACAGGGGGCGGGCGTTGAGCCCCAGCATTTT. Translating gives CASSPVGQGAGVEPQHF.

The J gene is TRBJ1-5, the V gene TRBV9; maybe TRBD1 (5 bases). The CDR3 covers 14 residues. Germline CDR1 SGDLS, CDR2 YYNGEE. V lost 4 bases and J 5 bases, leaving 13 bases between the germline ends. The CDR3 spells CASSPHRDDQPQHF. The CDR3 bases are TGTGCCAGCAGCCCTCATAGGGACGATCAGCCCCAGCATTTT.

The chain employs TRBV4-3 and TRBJ1-5; tentative D call: TRBD1 (6 bases). The CDR3 spans 17 residues. The V end lost 1 base, the J end lost 3 bases, and 16 bases lay between the germline ends. Germline loops: CDR1 LGHNA, CDR2 YSLEER. In DNA form, the CDR3 reads TGCGCCAGCAGCCAAGGTTTGGGGGCCCTTACCAATCAGCCCCAGCATTTT. This gives the protein CASSQGLGALTNQPQHF.